Listed below are T cell receptor beta chains from one sample, sequenced in a study of T cells after yellow fever vaccination. TCRdb passed the 5' RACE reads through MiXCR, listing each CDR3 protein once. The sample includes 100,000 to 150,000 distinct CDR3 sequences, 7.4% of them seen just once. The material sequenced was CD4+ T cells sorted from PBMCs, taken approximately 11 days after the first yellow fever vaccination. The receptors derive from a man in his late teens or twenties who received the YFV17D yellow fever vaccine. CDR3s include the opening cysteine and the closing phenylalanine or tryptophan. D genes are given only for firm matches. Clone size appears in some rows only: once, few, many, or a class for an expanded clone.

j_call d_call clone_size v_call cdr3_nt cdr3_aa
TRBJ1-3 TRBD1 . TRBV7-2 TGTGCCAGCAGTCCCCGACAGGGACCTGGAAACACCATATATTTT CASSPRQGPGNTIYF
TRBJ2-7 . many TRBV5-1 TGCGCCAGCAGCTTCCTGGGCGAGCAGTACTTC CASSFLGEQYF
TRBJ2-3 . many TRBV7-2 TGTGCCAGCAGCTTAGCTGTTGGGACAGATACGCAGTATTTT CASSLAVGTDTQYF
TRBJ1-5 . many TRBV4-1 TGCGCCAGCAGCCCCCCCGCGCAGGAGCCCCAGCATTTT CASSPPAQEPQHF
TRBJ2-5 . many TRBV11-2 TGTGCCAGCAGCTTAGATCCGGCTAGCTGGGGGGAGACCCAGTACTTC CASSLDPASWGETQYF
TRBJ2-5 TRBD2 many TRBV28 TGTGCCAGCAACTCGGGGGGGGAGACCCAGTACTTC CASNSGGETQYF
TRBJ2-7 . many TRBV27 TGTGCCGCCGCGCCCAGGGGGGCGTACGAGCAGTACTTC CAAAPRGAYEQYF
TRBJ2-7 TRBD2 many TRBV3-1 TGTGCCAGCAGCCGAGAGGTAGCGGGGGGCCCCGCCTCCTACGAGCAGTACTTC CASSREVAGGPASYEQYF
TRBJ2-7 . many TRBV7-2 TGTGCCAGCAGCTTATATCTCCAAACTAGCTACGAGCAGTACTTC CASSLYLQTSYEQYF
TRBJ2-2 TRBD1 many TRBV25-1 TGTGCCAGCAGTCCACTCGTCGGACAGGGGCCCGGGAGATCCCGGAGCACCGGGGAGCTGTTTTTT CASSPLVGQGPGRSRSTGELFF
TRBJ2-1 . many TRBV7-2 TGTGCCAGCAGCTTAACCCCGGGAGTCAATGAGCAGTTCTTC CASSLTPGVNEQFF
TRBJ2-1 TRBD2 many TRBV19 TGTGCCAGTAGTATAGCCGGGGGGTCCTACAATGAGCAGTTCTTC CASSIAGGSYNEQFF
TRBJ2-7 . many TRBV7-6 TGTGCCAGCAGCTTAGAAGGGAAGAGGCAGTACTTC CASSLEGKRQYF
TRBJ1-4 TRBD1 many TRBV7-2 TGTGCCAGCAGCTCTCCGGGACAGGGGGCGCGAGAAAAACTGTTTTTT CASSSPGQGAREKLFF
TRBJ1-4 TRBD1 many TRBV7-9 TGTGCCAGCAGCGCCGCACTAAACAGGGGCCCTAATGAAAAACTGTTTTTT CASSAALNRGPNEKLFF
TRBJ1-1 . . TRBV20-1 TGCAGTGCTAGGGCCCGGCCAGGGGCCCCTGAAGCTTTCTTT CSARARPGAPEAFF
TRBJ2-3 TRBD2 many TRBV4-3 TGCGCCAGCAGCCGGACTAGCGGGGGGAGCACAGATACGCAGTATTTT CASSRTSGGSTDTQYF
TRBJ2-3 . many TRBV7-3 TGTGCCAGCAGCTTCGATAGTGCTAGCACAGATACGCAGTATTTT CASSFDSASTDTQYF
TRBJ2-3 . many TRBV5-5 TGTGCCAGCACCGTTCCCGGGACGACCGTCGGGGATACGCAGTATTTT CASTVPGTTVGDTQYF
TRBJ2-1 . . TRBV5-4 TGTGCCAGCAGCTCCTTTCTGAACCGCGAGCAGTTCTTC CASSSFLNREQFF
TRBJ1-6 . . TRBV28 TGTGCCAGCAGGTCCACAGGGACCCCCCTCCACTTT CASRSTGTPLHF
TRBJ1-1 TRBD1 many TRBV5-6 TGTGCCAGCAGCTTACCGGGACAGGGGGCTAAAGCTTTCTTT CASSLPGQGAKAFF
TRBJ2-7 . many TRBV10-3 TGTGCCGTCGTCAGCGGCCTGAGGACCTACGAGCAGTACTTC CAVVSGLRTYEQYF
TRBJ2-7 . few TRBV10-3 TGTGCCATCAGTTCCGGGACATACGAGCAGTACTTC CAISSGTYEQYF
TRBJ2-3 . . TRBV5-4 TGTGCCAGCAGCCAAACCAAAGGGGGAGATACGCAGTATTTT CASSQTKGGDTQYF
TRBJ2-1 . many TRBV14 TGTGCCAGCAGCCAAGTTGGCGGGGGCCCTTCTGAGCAGTTCTTC CASSQVGGGPSEQFF
TRBJ1-3 TRBD1 many TRBV10-3 TGTGCCATCAGTTCCCTCAGGACAGGGACTGGAAACACCATATATTTT CAISSLRTGTGNTIYF
TRBJ2-7 . many TRBV20-1 TGCAGTGCTAGAGAGGAACAGAACTCCTACGAGCAGTACTTC CSAREEQNSYEQYF
TRBJ2-5 TRBD1 many TRBV30 TGTGCCTGGAGAGGGACAGGGGTAGAGACCCAGTACTTC CAWRGTGVETQYF
TRBJ1-2 TRBD1 few TRBV30 TGTGCAGGGACAGGCTATGGCTACACCTTC CAGTGYGYTF
TRBJ2-1 . many TRBV6-2/TRBV6-3 TGTGCCAGCAGTTACTCGGGACACCTAGAGCAGTTCTTC CASSYSGHLEQFF
TRBJ2-5 . many TRBV12-3/TRBV12-4 TGTGCCAGCAGCTCCATAGAGACCCAGTACTTC CASSSIETQYF
TRBJ1-2 . many TRBV27 TGTGCCAGCGGCCCGGCGAGGGGGAGGCGTCCCGAGGGCGGCTACACCTTC CASGPARGRRPEGGYTF
TRBJ1-3 . many TRBV6-5 TGTGCCAGCAGTTACTCGGCCGGGCAGTCTGGAAACACCATATATTTT CASSYSAGQSGNTIYF
TRBJ1-2 . few TRBV5-5 TGTGCCAGCGGTCCAGGCGGCTATGGCTACACCTTC CASGPGGYGYTF
TRBJ2-1 . . TRBV5-4 TGTGCCAGCAGCTTGGATGGAGCTAACAATGAGCAGTTCTTC CASSLDGANNEQFF
TRBJ2-2 TRBD1 many TRBV12-3/TRBV12-4 TGTGCCAGCAGTCCGGGACAGGACACCGGGGAGCTGTTTTTT CASSPGQDTGELFF
TRBJ2-6 . . TRBV4-1 TGCGCCAGCAGCCAAATCCCGGGACTCATCTCTGGGGCCAACGTCCTGACTTTC CASSQIPGLISGANVLTF
TRBJ2-7 . many TRBV6-1 TGTGCCAGCAGTGAAGCTTCCGTCCAGGGGATCTACGAGCAGTACTTC CASSEASVQGIYEQYF
TRBJ1-2 . many TRBV12-3/TRBV12-4 TGTGCCAGCAGTTTTTTCAGGGACGCTGGCTACACCTTC CASSFFRDAGYTF
TRBJ1-2 TRBD1 many TRBV7-2 TGTGCCAGCAGCTTAGGCCCCCGGACAGGAGAGTATGGCTACACCTTC CASSLGPRTGEYGYTF
TRBJ2-3 . many TRBV5-8 TGTGCCAGCAGCTCACGGACAGATACGCAGTATTTT CASSSRTDTQYF
TRBJ2-3 . many TRBV7-9 TGTGCCAGCAGCTTAGATCGCACAGATACGCAGTATTTT CASSLDRTDTQYF
TRBJ2-3 . many TRBV7-2 TGTGCCAGCAGCCTCAACCTGGGCATGACGGCGGATACGCAGTATTTT CASSLNLGMTADTQYF
TRBJ2-6 . once TRBV7-2 TGTGCCAGCAGCTCCCGCCGGGGGTCTGCGGCCAACGTCCTGACTTTC CASSSRRGSAANVLTF
TRBJ1-2 . . TRBV19 TGTGCCAGTACTCCGCAGAACTATGGCTACACCTTC CASTPQNYGYTF
TRBJ1-2 . many TRBV5-1 TGCGCCAGCAGCTCAGCCGGGACACCAGCTAACTATGGCTACACCTTC CASSSAGTPANYGYTF
TRBJ2-2 TRBD2 many TRBV12-3/TRBV12-4 TGTGCCAGCAGTTTATATGGCTGGGAGGGCACGAACACCGGGGAGCTGTTTTTT CASSLYGWEGTNTGELFF
TRBJ2-6 . . TRBV19 TGTGCCAGTAGTATAGCGAGGAGAGGTGGGGCCAACGTCCTGACTTTC CASSIARRGGANVLTF
TRBJ1-1 . many TRBV6-6 TGTGCCAGCAACGTTCGAAGTGAAGCTTTCTTT CASNVRSEAFF
TRBJ1-1 . many TRBV27 TGTGCCAGCAGAAGGCTCGAGGGGAACACTGAAGCTTTCTTT CASRRLEGNTEAFF
TRBJ2-3 TRBD1 many TRBV9 TGTGCCAGCAGCCCAAGACAGGGAGAATCCACAGATACGCAGTATTTT CASSPRQGESTDTQYF
TRBJ1-5 TRBD1 . TRBV18 TGTGCCAGCTCACCACCGATGGGACAGGCCAAAAATCAGCCCCAGCATTTT CASSPPMGQAKNQPQHF